The 29 T cell receptor beta chains listed next were all sequenced from one sample in a study of T cell responses to AZD1222 COVID-19 vaccine. TCRdb's table, derived via immunoSEQ multiplex PCR, lists solely in-frame clones and lacks some. The sample carries about 130,000 clones, about nine tenths recorded once. The specimen was peripheral blood, collected on day 0 of AZD1222 vaccination. These receptors all come from an adult in good health.

The CDR3 spells CASSALGLNQPQHF. CDR3 in DNA: TGCGCCAGCAGTGCACTGGGACTTAATCAGCCCCAGCATTTT. The chain carries TRBV10-2 and TRBJ1-5; D perhaps matches TRBD1 (5 bases). Germline V gene sequence: CDR1 WSHSY, CDR2 SAAADI. This CDR3 is 14 amino acids long. V lost 4 bases and J 4 bases, leaving 11 bases between the germline ends.

V gene TRBV28 combines with J gene TRBJ1-4; 8 bases line up with TRBD1. J lost 8 bases, V lost 8 bases, and 10 bases had no gene match. This CDR3 region has 14 residues. The germline gives CDR1 MDHEN, CDR2 SYDVKM. CDR3 protein: CASLPRGRGEKLFF. The CDR3 bases are TGTGCCAGCCTCCCCAGGGGGCGAGGGGAAAAACTGTTTTTT.

The chain is built from TRBV5-1 and TRBJ2-1; TRBD1 might be the D (6 bases). The CDR3 runs to 15 residues. Germline values: CDR1 SGHRS, CDR2 YFSETQ. Trimming cost V 3 bases and J 6 bases, with 16 bases left between them. CDR3 residues: CASSYSQGLTNEQFF. For the CDR3, the DNA is TGCGCCAGCAGCTACTCACAGGGTTTGACCAATGAGCAGTTCTTC. Full variable domain (missing parts from reference TRBV5-1 and TRBJ2-1): KAGVTQTPRYLIKTRGQQVTLSCSPISGHRSVSWYQQTPGQGLQFLFEYFSETQRNKGNFPGRFSGRQFSNSRSEMNVSTLELGDSALYLCASSYSQGLTNEQFFGPGTRLTVL.

The genes are TRBV9 and TRBJ1-2; 7 positions match TRBD1. Germline V gene lookup returns CDR1 SGDLS and CDR2 YYNGEE. V lost 0 bases and J lost 3; bases outside the gene matches: 8. This CDR3 spans 16 amino acids. CDR3 nucleotides: TGTGCCAGCAGCGTAGGAGGGGGCTCAGGGGACTATGGCTACACCTTC. Protein product: CASSVGGGSGDYGYTF. The variable domain in full, with the rest retrieved from reference TRBV9 and TRBJ1-2, is DSGVTQTPKHLITATGQRVTLRCSPRSGDLSVYWYQQSLDQGLQFLIQYYNGEERAKGNILERFSAQQFPDLHSELNLSSLELGDSALYFCASSVGGGSGDYGYTFGSGTRLTVV.

This rearrangement joins TRBV6-2 or TRBV6-3 to TRBJ2-7, with D tentatively TRBD1 (6 bases). Per the germline V gene, CDR1 is MNHEY and CDR2 is SVGEGT. V was shortened by 5 bases and J by 2 bases, with 13 bases between the two germline ends. The CDR3 has 14 residues. CDR3 DNA sequence: TGTGCCAGCAGTCCCCGGGACATAGCCTACGAGCAGTACTTC. Encoded protein: CASSPRDIAYEQYF.

This clone has just one count. V is TRBV6-2 or TRBV6-3 and J is TRBJ1-1; the match to TRBD1 covers 9 bases. The CDR3 totals 15 residues. Germline V gives CDR1 MNHEY, CDR2 SVGEGT. V shed 4 bases, J shed 0 bases, and the junction held 3 bases outside the gene matches. The CDR3 region has the DNA TGTGCCAGCAGTTTTGGGACAGGGCTGAACACTGAAGCTTTCTTT. Its protein is CASSFGTGLNTEAFF.

The gene calls are TRBV7-9 and TRBJ1-2; D unresolved. V was cut by 1 base and J by 6 bases, with 6 bases left in between. Germline V lookup: CDR1 SEHNR, CDR2 FQNEAQ (reference sequence). This CDR3 region has 12 residues. CDR3 nucleotides: TGTGCCAGCAGCTTAGAGGTAGATGGCTACACCTTC. Its protein product is CASSLEVDGYTF. The complete variable domain, with remaining parts taken from reference TRBV7-9 and TRBJ1-2, reads DTGVSQNPRHKITKRGQNVTFRCDPISEHNRLYWYRQTLGQGPEFLTYFQNEAQLEKSRLLSDRFSAERPKGSFSTLEIQRTEQGDSAMYLCASSLEVDGYTFGSGTRLTVV.

This rearrangement joins TRBV15 to TRBJ1-1; TRBD1 might be the D (5 bases). The V gene lost 3 bases and the J gene lost 3 bases, with 11 bases spanning the gap. Germline V gene sequence: CDR1 LNHNV, CDR2 YYDKDF (reference sequence). The CDR3 runs 14 residues. CDR3 nucleotide sequence: TGTGCCACCAGCAGGGGGCGGGGGGACACTGAAGCTTTCTTT. Protein product: CATSRGRGDTEAFF.

The DNA of the CDR3 is TGTGCCAGCAGTTCGCCGGGACAAATCAACACTGAAGCTTTCTTT. Its protein is CASSSPGQINTEAFF. The V call is TRBV6-5, the J call TRBJ1-1; tentative D call: TRBD1 (6 bases). The CDR3 totals 15 residues. V gave up 4 bases and J gave up 2 bases, with 14 bases separating them. Germline V lookup: CDR1 MNHEY, CDR2 SVGAGI.

V and J are TRBV10-2 and TRBJ1-4, with 7 bases that match TRBD1. Trimming took 3 bases from V and 4 from J; bases not matched to a gene: 8. This CDR3 is 16 amino acids long. Germline V gene lookup returns CDR1 WSHSY and CDR2 SAAADI. CDR3 sequence: CASSDPTGLYNEKLFF. As DNA, the CDR3 is TGCGCCAGCAGTGACCCGACAGGGCTCTATAATGAAAAACTGTTTTTT.

The chain joins TRBV4-2 to TRBJ1-5, with D possibly being TRBD1 (5 bases). The CDR3 is 13 amino acids. Germline loops: CDR1 LGHNA, CDR2 YNFKEQ. Trimming removed 3 bases from V and 5 bases from J, with 8 bases in between. Written as DNA, the CDR3 is TGTGCCAGCAGCCAGACCAGGGATCAGCCCCAGCATTTT. Translating gives CASSQTRDQPQHF.

The V gene is TRBV6-5, the J gene TRBJ2-1; 9 bases fit TRBD2. V lost 7 bases and J lost 2; bases outside the gene matches: 6. This CDR3 region has 15 residues. Germline V lookup: CDR1 MNHEY, CDR2 SVGAGI. CDR3 sequence: CASKLLAGTYNEQFF. The CDR3 DNA sequence: TGTGCCAGCAAGCTCCTAGCGGGGACCTACAATGAGCAGTTCTTC.

This chain connects TRBV18 to TRBJ1-4; 8 nucleotides line up with TRBD1. Germline V gives CDR1 KGHSH, CDR2 LQKENI. CDR3 length equals 16 residues. The J segment lost 6 bases and the V segment lost 2 bases, leaving 8 bases of the junction unmatched. The CDR3, as DNA: TGTGCCAGCTCACCAGAATGGGGGACAGGACATGAAAAACTGTTTTTT. This translates into CASSPEWGTGHEKLFF.

The chain combines TRBV24-1 with TRBJ2-6; D gene unclear. V dropped 7 bases and J dropped 0 bases, with 3 bases sitting between them. This CDR3 is built from 13 residues. CDR1 and CDR2 from the germline V gene are KGHDR and SFDVKD. The CDR3 DNA reads TGTGCCACCAGCCCCTCTGGGGCCAACGTCCTGACTTTC. Its translation: CATSPSGANVLTF.

The chain couples TRBV28 to TRBJ2-7; tentatively, D is TRBD2 (6 bases). This CDR3 is 14 amino acids long. CDR1 and CDR2 from the germline V gene are MDHEN and SYDVKM. Trimming shortened V by 6 bases and J by 2 bases, and 14 bases separated the two germline ends. The CDR3 here is CASRGTGSTYEQYF. The CDR3 DNA is TGTGCCAGCAGGGGTACCGGGAGCACCTACGAGCAGTACTTC.

The chain joins TRBV20-1 to TRBJ1-5, with D possibly matching TRBD1 (5 bases). V lost 6 bases and J 4 bases, leaving 16 bases between the germline ends. The CDR3 is 14 amino acids. Germline V gene lookup returns CDR1 DFQATT and CDR2 SNEGSKA (reference sequence). CDR3 sequence reads: CSASPGRYNQPQHF. CDR3 bases: TGCAGTGCAAGTCCGGGACGGTATAATCAGCCCCAGCATTTT.

The V call is TRBV6-5, the J call TRBJ2-3; D possibly corresponds to TRBD2 (5 bases). Per the germline V gene, CDR1 is MNHEY and CDR2 is SVGAGI. V dropped 2 bases and J dropped 0 bases, with 12 bases sitting between them. The CDR3 sequence is 16 residues long. CDR3 in amino acids: CASSYEGATSTDTQYF. CDR3 DNA: TGTGCCAGCAGTTACGAGGGAGCCACTAGCACAGATACGCAGTATTTT.

V and J are TRBV4-2 and TRBJ1-5; no definite D call. Trimming shortened V by 4 bases and J by 6 bases, and 16 bases separated the two germline ends. This CDR3 region has 15 residues. Germline V CDR1 and CDR2: LGHNA, YNFKEQ. CDR3 loop: CASSPYAGGGQPQHF. In DNA, the CDR3 is TGTGCCAGCAGCCCCTACGCAGGTGGAGGTCAGCCCCAGCATTTT.

The chain recombines TRBV28 with TRBJ1-2, with 8 positions matching TRBD1. V gave up 6 bases and J gave up 6 bases; unmatched junction bases: 12. The CDR3 has 15 residues. Germline-derived CDR1 and CDR2 are MDHEN and SYDVKM. The CDR3 is CASSLDRGSFHGYTF. CDR3 nucleotide sequence: TGTGCCAGCAGCCTCGACAGGGGTTCTTTCCATGGCTACACCTTC.

The chain joins TRBV24-1 to TRBJ1-2; D is perhaps TRBD1 (5 bases). Trimming pared 7 bases from V and 2 bases from J, leaving 16 bases between. This CDR3 region has 15 residues. Germline CDR1 and CDR2: KGHDR and SFDVKD. CDR3 sequence (DNA): TGTGCCACCAGCGGCCCGGGACCGAAAAACTATGGCTACACCTTC. It translates to CATSGPGPKNYGYTF.

V usage is TRBV2 and J usage is TRBJ1-5; 9 bases are a match to TRBD1. Germline V gives CDR1 SNHLY, CDR2 FYNNEI. V gave up 6 bases and J gave up 0 bases; unmatched junction bases: 3. The CDR3 sequence is 15 residues long. The CDR3, as DNA: TGTGCCAGCAGGGGACAGGGTTATAGCAATCAGCCCCAGCATTTT. This translates into CASRGQGYSNQPQHF.

V and J are TRBV3-1 (or the pseudogene TRBV3-2) and TRBJ2-5; D could derive from TRBD1 or TRBD2 (6 bases each). The germline V gene encodes CDR1 LGHDT and CDR2 YNNKEL (reference sequence). This CDR3 is 13 amino acids long. V was shortened by 7 bases and J by 2 bases, with 11 bases between the two germline ends. CDR3: CASTPGAQETQYF. The CDR3, as DNA: TGTGCCAGCACCCCGGGGGCTCAAGAGACCCAGTACTTC.

This chain uses TRBV6-2 or TRBV6-3 with TRBJ1-1, with a tentative D call TRBD1 (6 bases). Per the germline V gene, CDR1 is MNHEY and CDR2 is SVGEGT. V was cut by 2 bases and J by 0 bases, with 13 bases left in between. This CDR3 is built from 16 residues. CDR3 coding DNA: TGTGCCAGCAGTTACCCGACAGGACCTCTGAACACTGAAGCTTTCTTT. Translation gives CASSYPTGPLNTEAFF.

The chain links TRBV9 to TRBJ1-2; 7 nucleotides align to TRBD1. The germline V gene has CDR1 SGDLS and CDR2 YYNGEE. The V and J ends lost 0 bases and 4 bases, in that order; junction bases with no gene match: 6. The CDR3 has 15 residues. CDR3 coding DNA: TGTGCCAGCAGCGTAGGGACAGGAGGTTCCTATGGCTACACCTTC. Amino acid sequence: CASSVGTGGSYGYTF.

The chain joins TRBV6-6 to TRBJ1-1; D remains unclear. Trimming removed 5 bases at V and 5 bases at J, with 15 bases between. The CDR3 is made up of 14 amino acids. The germline V gene has CDR1 MNHNY and CDR2 SVGAGI (reference sequence). The CDR3 sequence is CASSTSGLGTEAFF. The CDR3 DNA reads as TGTGCCAGCAGTACAAGTGGGTTAGGGACTGAAGCTTTCTTT.

The chain couples TRBV2 to TRBJ2-3; the D call may be TRBD1 or TRBD2 (5 bases each). The CDR3 extends over 21 amino acids. Germline-derived CDR1 and CDR2 are SNHLY and FYNNEI. V lost 8 bases and J 0 bases, leaving 33 bases between the germline ends. This CDR3 reads CASDDPLGTEESRTSTDTQYF. The CDR3 DNA sequence: TGTGCCAGCGACGACCCATTGGGGACGGAAGAAAGCCGAACTAGCACAGATACGCAGTATTTT.

This chain uses TRBV6-5 with TRBJ1-2; a possible D gene is TRBD1 (5 bases). This CDR3 is built from 16 residues. CDR1 and CDR2 from the germline V gene are MNHEY and SVGAGI. V lost 0 bases and J 2 bases, leaving 13 bases between the germline ends. CDR3 sequence reads: CASSYSGRRGNYGYTF. CDR3 bases: TGTGCCAGCAGTTACTCGGGGCGAAGGGGCAACTATGGCTACACCTTC.

A single count supports this clone. The V call is TRBV3-1 (or the pseudogene TRBV3-2), the J call TRBJ2-3; possibly TRBD1 or TRBD2 for D (5 bases each). The CDR3 extends over 16 amino acids. The germline CDR1 and CDR2 sequences are LGHDT and YNNKEL (reference sequence). Trimming took off 4 bases at V and 4 bases at J, with 18 bases between the two ends. CDR3 DNA sequence: TGTGCCAGCAGCCTGACGGGGCTCCACGGCGCAGATACGCAGTATTTT. It encodes CASSLTGLHGADTQYF.

The chain links TRBV5-1 to TRBJ1-6; a possible D gene is TRBD1 (6 bases). The CDR3 has 15 residues. The germline CDR1 and CDR2 sequences are SGHRS and YFSETQ. V dropped 0 bases and J dropped 7 bases, with 11 bases sitting between them. The CDR3 region has the DNA TGCGCCAGCAGCTTGGCCGTGGGGGCAAATTCACCCCTCCACTTT. It codes for CASSLAVGANSPLHF.